These 19 T cell receptor beta chains were all obtained from the same sample, sequenced in a study of neurological immune-mediated disorders. TCRdb reprocessed the 5' RACE reads via MiXCR and lists one record per CDR3 protein. The repertoire holds 30,000 to 40,000 distinct CDR3 sequences, with approximately 10% as singletons. Documented time point: technical triplicate 1. Sequenced: PBMCs. Receptor source: a man in his sixties with HTLV-1-associated myelopathy (HAM/TSP).

This clonotype was seen many times. The gene calls are TRBV7-2 and TRBJ2-7; D is unresolved. The V end was cut by 5 bases, the J end by 4 bases, with 15 bases between. In germline, CDR1 is SGHTA, CDR2 FQGNSA. This CDR3 has 14 residues. Here the CDR3 reads CASSPSRVSYEQYF. The CDR3 DNA follows: TGTGCCAGCAGCCCTTCCCGGGTCTCGTACGAGCAGTACTTC.

This clonotype was found many times. This rearrangement joins TRBV5-4 to TRBJ1-5; TRBD1 matches at 8 bases. Germline lookup yields CDR1 SGHNT and CDR2 YYREEE (reference sequence). With V trimmed by 0 bases and J by 3 bases, 2 bases remained unmatched. The CDR3 is 15 amino acids. This CDR3 is CASSLGTGNNQPQHF. The CDR3, as DNA: TGTGCCAGCAGCTTGGGGACAGGGAACAATCAGCCCCAGCATTTT.

This clonotype was seen repeatedly, ten times or more. The chain uses TRBV6-6 and TRBJ2-3, with D possibly being TRBD1 or TRBD2 (5 bases each). The CDR3 totals 17 residues. V was clipped by 6 bases and J by 3 bases, with 22 bases between them. CDR1 and CDR2 (germline): MNHNY, SVGAGI (reference sequence). The CDR3 DNA reads TGTGCCAGCAGCTCGGGCCCGGGGCCCGCTAGGACAGATACGCAGTATTTT. As protein: CASSSGPGPARTDTQYF.

In this sample, this clonotype turned up many times. The chain combines TRBV29-1 with TRBJ2-2; 7 bases fit TRBD1. CDR1 SQVTM and CDR2 ANQGSEA come from the germline V gene. The CDR3 runs 14 residues. V gave up 3 bases and J gave up 6 bases; unmatched junction bases: 7. This CDR3 reads CSVDLGTDAGELFF. The CDR3 DNA is TGCAGCGTTGACCTCGGGACAGACGCCGGGGAGCTGTTTTTT.

This clonotype was observed many times. The V gene is TRBV29-1, the J gene TRBJ1-2; D is unclear. Per the germline V gene, CDR1 is SQVTM and CDR2 is ANQGSEA. V was clipped by 2 bases and J by 8 bases, with 6 bases between them. The CDR3 runs to 10 residues. The CDR3 DNA follows: TGCAGCGTTGAAAGGTGGGGCTACACCTTC. Encoded protein: CSVERWGYTF.

This clonotype showed up many times. The rearrangement uses TRBV5-1 and TRBJ1-6, with D uncertain. V dropped 4 bases and J dropped 0 bases, with 8 bases sitting between them. There are 15 residues in the CDR3. CDR1 SGHRS and CDR2 YFSETQ come from the germline V gene. Here the CDR3 DNA reads TGCGCCAGCAGCGGAAGGAGCTCCTATAATTCACCCCTCCACTTT. Amino acid sequence: CASSGRSSYNSPLHF.

In this sample, this clonotype turned up many times. The V and J genes are TRBV20-1 and TRBJ1-5; D possibly corresponds to TRBD1 (6 bases). The CDR3 extends over 14 amino acids. The germline CDR1 and CDR2 sequences are DFQATT and SNEGSKA (reference sequence). The V and J ends lost 1 base and 5 bases respectively, with 12 bases between them. The CDR3, as DNA: TGCAGTGCTAGAGGGTGGGCAGGGGATCAGCCCCAGCATTTT. This sequence encodes CSARGWAGDQPQHF.

By share, this clonotype ranks as medium-sized. The J gene is TRBJ1-1, the V gene TRBV20-1; no clear D gene. The V gene lost 6 bases and the J gene lost 4 bases, with 21 bases spanning the gap. This CDR3 spans 15 amino acids. Looked up from germline, CDR1 is DFQATT and CDR2 is SNEGSKA (reference sequence). CDR3 amino acids: CSALASRTASTEAFF. The CDR3 coding sequence is TGCAGTGCATTGGCATCGCGAACCGCGAGCACTGAAGCTTTCTTT.

This clonotype was detected many times. The V call is TRBV20-1, the J call TRBJ2-1; 14 nucleotides align to TRBD2. Germline lookup yields CDR1 DFQATT and CDR2 SNEGSKA (reference sequence). V gave up 5 bases and J gave up 2 bases; unmatched junction bases: 2. This CDR3 region has 15 residues. The CDR3 sequence: CSAGTSGSAYNEQFF. CDR3 nucleotides: TGCAGTGCTGGGACTAGCGGGAGTGCCTACAATGAGCAGTTCTTC.

This clonotype was found many times. The chain combines TRBV5-1 with TRBJ2-2; 8 nucleotides align to TRBD1. With V trimmed by 5 bases and J by 6 bases, 0 bases remained unmatched. The CDR3 length is 12 residues. Looked up from germline, CDR1 is SGHRS and CDR2 is YFSETQ. DNA for the CDR3: TGCGCCAGCAGACAGGGGGCCGGGGAGCTGTTTTTT. Translation: CASRQGAGELFF.

This chain connects TRBV5-1 to TRBJ2-7; the match to TRBD2 covers 7 bases. The CDR3 runs 16 residues. Germline CDR1 reads SGHRS; CDR2 reads YFSETQ. Unmatched junction bases numbered 13, after V lost 4 bases and J lost 3 bases. As DNA, the CDR3 is TGCGCCAGCAGCCCACACTCGGGGGAGGGATACTACGAGCAGTACTTC. It yields the protein CASSPHSGEGYYEQYF.

Regarding this clonotype: This may stem from a read error, because a much larger clone lies one nucleotide away. The chain has TRBV9 and TRBJ1-2; 8 bases fit TRBD1. J gave up 3 bases and V 4 bases, and 5 bases lay outside the gene matches. Germline values: CDR1 SGDLS, CDR2 YYNGEE. The CDR3 runs 14 residues. The CDR3 DNA is TGTGCCAGCAGCACGGGACAGGTGGACTATGGCTACACCTTC. Protein sequence: CASSTGQVDYGYTF.

About this clonotype: One base away lies a much larger clone, so this may be a sequencing read error. The chain links TRBV6-1 to TRBJ2-1, with 7 bases lining up with TRBD1. Germline-derived CDR1 and CDR2 are MNHNS and SASEGT. CDR3 length: 15 amino acids. V shed 10 bases, J shed 4 bases, and the junction held 13 bases outside the gene matches. This chain's CDR3 is CANTFWTGGYNEQFF. The DNA for the CDR3 is TGTGCCAACACATTTTGGACAGGAGGATACAATGAGCAGTTCTTC.

This clonotype qualifies as medium-sized. The chain carries TRBV5-1 and TRBJ2-7; 8 nucleotides line up with TRBD2. The V gene's germline CDR1 is SGHRS and CDR2 YFSETQ. J lost 2 bases, V lost 0 bases, and 7 bases had no gene match. This CDR3 has 16 amino acids. This CDR3 reads CASSLAGGPSTYEQYF. CDR3 DNA sequence: TGCGCCAGCAGCTTGGCGGGAGGGCCTTCCACCTACGAGCAGTACTTC. Full variable domain (rest looked up from reference TRBV5-1 and TRBJ2-7): KAGVTQTPRYLIKTRGQQVTLSCSPISGHRSVSWYQQTPGQGLQFLFEYFSETQRNKGNFPGRFSGRQFSNSRSEMNVSTLELGDSALYLCASSLAGGPSTYEQYFGPGTRLTVT.

This clonotype was found many times. The rearrangement links TRBV7-9 to TRBJ2-7; 8 positions agree with TRBD1. CDR1 is SEHNR, CDR2 FQNEAQ, per germline (reference sequence). The CDR3 contains 15 residues. V was pared by 5 bases and J by 3 bases, with 9 bases of the junction left unmatched. CDR3 DNA: TGTGCCAGCAGCCTGACAGGGGCCGACTACTACGAGCAGTACTTC. Encoded protein: CASSLTGADYYEQYF.

This clonotype was seen ten or more times. The chain combines TRBV24-1 with TRBJ2-1, with 10 bases fitting TRBD1. The CDR3 contains 16 residues. Germline values: CDR1 KGHDR, CDR2 SFDVKD. The V and J ends lost 4 bases and 4 bases, in that order; junction bases with no gene match: 6. The CDR3 DNA reads as TGTGCCACCAGTGACCCGGGACAGGGGACATACAATGAGCAGTTCTTC. Residues: CATSDPGQGTYNEQFF.

There are many counts of this clonotype. The gene calls are TRBV6-6 and TRBJ2-7; a weak D match, TRBD2 (6 bases). Germline loops: CDR1 MNHNY, CDR2 SVGAGI (reference sequence). V was clipped by 2 bases and J by 3 bases, with 14 bases between them. This CDR3 has 15 residues. CDR3 region: CASSYMEGVYYEQYF. The CDR3 DNA reads TGTGCCAGCAGTTACATGGAGGGAGTATACTACGAGCAGTACTTC.

This clonotype was found many times. This sequence joins TRBV4-2 and TRBJ2-5; 8 bases agree with TRBD2. CDR1 and CDR2 from the germline V gene are LGHNA and YNFKEQ. The CDR3 runs 14 residues. V lost 4 bases and J lost 3; bases outside the gene matches: 4. CDR3 residues: CASSPSTSEETQYF. DNA of the CDR3: TGTGCCAGCAGCCCTTCGACTAGCGAAGAGACCCAGTACTTC.

This clonotype was seen at least ten times. This rearrangement joins TRBV20-1 to TRBJ2-3; 10 nucleotides agree with TRBD2. Germline CDR1 is DFQATT and CDR2 is SNEGSKA (reference sequence). This CDR3 comprises 14 residues. Trimming took 6 bases from V and 5 from J; bases not matched to a gene: 8. CDR3 in amino acids: CSALQREGLDTQYF. The DNA for the CDR3 is TGCAGTGCGCTACAGCGGGAGGGGTTAGATACGCAGTATTTT.